This T cell receptor beta chain was found in a study of blood T cell repertoires in COVID-19. Study information: PBMCs, B-cell-depleted T cells, or T cells were the source of the cDNA or gDNA that made up the material.

Profiled with immunoSEQ multiplex PCR; TCRdb holds only in-frame clones, not every one. The repertoire has some 350,000 clones, approximately 88% of them found once; the top ten carry about 5%. From germline, CDR1 is LNHDA and CDR2 SQIVND (reference sequence). V shed 5 bases and J 0 bases; nucleotides not matched to a gene: 6. This CDR3 comprises 16 residues. The receptor comes from a man aged 25 to 45 who had recovered from COVID-19. The sample taken for sequencing was PBMCs or T cells enriched from blood (not recorded which). The chain has TRBV19 and TRBJ2-7; TRBD2 matches 11 bases. The CDR3 DNA is TGTGCCAGTAGTTCGGCCGGGACTAGCGGCTCCTACGAGCAGTACTTC. Translation: CASSSAGTSGSYEQYF.